The TCR beta chain under discussion was sequenced for a study of CD8 T cells in ankylosing spondylitis. Regarding the study as a whole: Disease-linked clones bore a CD8+ phenotype, appearing relatively rarely in peripheral blood. Roughly 8 highly homologous variants made up a TCR beta motif that seemed to typify ankylosing spondylitis blood. Disease-linked clones were reportedly significantly enriched in matched ankylosing spondylitis synovial fluid. Reports of some motif variants in reactive arthritis synovial fluid and blood predate this one.

The CDR3 runs 17 residues. V was pared by 0 bases and J by 3 bases, with 12 bases of the junction left unmatched. The V gene's germline CDR1 is SGHRS and CDR2 YFSETQ. This clonotype was observed a few times. Its specificity is unknown. The TCR beta libraries were generated through quantitative 5'-RACE incorporating molecular barcodes. TCRdb redid the calling of the 5' RACE reads with MiXCR, one entry per CDR3 protein. The table has over 700,000 distinct CDR3 sequences, around a fifth seen once. The sequenced sample was blood, either unsorted or a sorted T cell fraction (not recorded which). The rearrangement joins TRBV5-1 to TRBJ2-7, with 7 bases lining up with TRBD1. The sequence came from a male donor with ankylosing spondylitis. The CDR3 loop is CASSLESWTGSRYEQYF. CDR3 sequence (DNA): TGCGCCAGCAGCTTGGAATCTTGGACAGGCTCTCGCTACGAGCAGTACTTC.